The 8 T cell receptor beta chains given below trace back to one sample, sequenced in a study of post-analysis software for immune sequencing data. The study's findings and limits: In patients, about five TRBV segments were more frequent than in controls, with TRBV5-6, TRBV5-1 and TRBV20-1 among them.

Sequencing libraries made from TCR beta cDNA carried unique molecular identifiers. TCRdb reanalysed the PCR reads using MiXCR and keeps one entry per CDR3 protein. The data hold roughly 540,000 distinct CDR3 sequences, with approximately 34% observed a single time. Which antigens these TCRs recognize remains unknown. The sample was blood. The receptors stem from a girl under 18 with multiple sclerosis.

About this clonotype: Germline and junction disagree at one end, which may indicate a read error. The chain joins TRBV20-1 to TRBJ2-7, with TRBD1 matching over 9 bases. In germline, CDR1 is DFQATT, CDR2 SNEGSKA (reference sequence). CDR3 length: 15 residues. CDR3 bases: TGCAGTGCTGGAGATACGGGACAGGGATCCTACGAGCAGTACTTC. Translation gives CSAGDTGQGSYEQYF.

This clonotype was observed a few times. V gene TRBV7-9 combines with J gene TRBJ2-5; D call uncertain. Trimming left V 11 bases short and J 4 bases short, with 11 bases between. Germline values: CDR1 SEHNR, CDR2 FQNEAQ (reference sequence). CDR3 length: 11 amino acids. CDR3 DNA: TGTGCCGGCGCGATGGCAGAGACCCAGTACTTC. It encodes CAGAMAETQYF.

This clonotype was picked up a small number of times. The chain couples TRBV15 to TRBJ2-7; 7 nucleotides agree with TRBD1. The CDR3 is 14 amino acids. Per germline, CDR1 LNHNV and CDR2 YYDKDF (reference sequence). The V and J ends lost 0 bases and 4 bases, in that order; junction bases with no gene match: 3. The CDR3 protein is CATSRDPTGYEQYF. The CDR3 DNA sequence: TGTGCCACCAGCAGAGACCCGACAGGGTACGAGCAGTACTTC.

This clonotype was detected many times. The V call is TRBV5-1, the J call TRBJ1-1; D is uncertain. With 3 bases removed from V and 3 bases from J, the gap between germline ends came to 6 bases. Germline CDR1 and CDR2: SGHRS and YFSETQ. The CDR3 has 12 residues. The CDR3 DNA reads TGCGCCAGCAGCTACGGGGACACTGAAGCTTTCTTT. This codes for CASSYGDTEAFF.

The V gene is TRBV12-3 or TRBV12-4, the J gene TRBJ1-4; a weak D match, TRBD1 (5 bases). V lost 5 bases, J lost 4 bases, and 17 bases lay in between. The CDR3 runs 16 residues. CDR3 nucleotides: TGTGCCAGCAGTCCACGGACAATAACTGGTAATGAAAAACTGTTTTTT. This sequence encodes CASSPRTITGNEKLFF.

The chain is built from TRBV20-1 and TRBJ2-3; 7 nucleotides agree with TRBD2. V gave up 3 bases and J gave up 10 bases; unmatched junction bases: 7. Looked up from germline, CDR1 is DFQATT and CDR2 is SNEGSKA (reference sequence). The CDR3 length is 12 residues. The CDR3 sequence: CSARTSWDAQYF. The CDR3 DNA is TGCAGTGCTAGGACTAGCTGGGATGCGCAGTATTTT.

This rearrangement joins TRBV5-1 to TRBJ2-7, with 9 nucleotides matching TRBD1. The CDR3 consists of 14 residues. Per germline, CDR1 SGHRS and CDR2 YFSETQ. V lost 4 bases to trimming and J lost 3 bases; unmatched junction nucleotides: 5. The CDR3 sequence is CASSIGTGYYEQYF. CDR3 in DNA: TGCGCCAGCAGCATCGGGACAGGGTACTACGAGCAGTACTTC. The full variable domain, completed using reference TRBV5-1 and TRBJ2-7, is KAGVTQTPRYLIKTRGQQVTLSCSPISGHRSVSWYQQTPGQGLQFLFEYFSETQRNKGNFPGRFSGRQFSNSRSEMNVSTLELGDSALYLCASSIGTGYYEQYFGPGTRLTVT.

The DNA of the CDR3 is TGTGCCAGCAATGCCAGGGATTCCTATAATTCACCCCTCCACTTT. Translated, it gives CASNARDSYNSPLHF. The chain carries TRBV6-1 and TRBJ1-6, with a weak D call TRBD1 (5 bases). The V end was cut by 7 bases, the J end by 1 base, with 11 bases between. The germline CDR1 and CDR2 sequences are MNHNS and SASEGT. The CDR3 length is 15 residues.